These 29 T cell receptor beta chains were all obtained from the same sample, sequenced in a study of T cell repertoires in cytomegalovirus infection. TCRdb fed the reads into MiXCR, producing one record per CDR3 protein. This sample has about 680,000 distinct CDR3 sequences, with 20% to 30% found just once. Specimen: CD8+ T cells from PBMCs. These receptors all come from a human donor in good health (CMV status not recorded). Some clones in this sample may be carry-over from other donors' samples.

This chain uses TRBV25-1 with TRBJ1-2, with D unclear. This CDR3 has 15 residues. Per the germline V gene, CDR1 is MGHDK and CDR2 is SYGVNS. V lost 1 base to trimming and J lost 3 bases, with 12 bases between them. DNA for the CDR3: TGTGCCAGCAGTGAATTTTTTGGGTTGGACTATGGCTACACCTTC. Translated: CASSEFFGLDYGYTF.

Only a few counts were recorded for this clonotype. This chain joins TRBV11-2 and TRBJ2-1; D gene unclear. Germline CDR1 is SGHAT and CDR2 is FQNNGV. V lost 5 bases, J lost 7 bases, and 15 bases lay in between. This CDR3 is 14 amino acids long. DNA of the CDR3: TGTGCCAGCAGCCGACGTGGCCAGGTGAATGAGCAGTTCTTC. Translated, it gives CASSRRGQVNEQFF.

The V gene is TRBV6-4, the J gene TRBJ2-2; D might be TRBD1 or TRBD2, each matching 5 bases. The CDR3 contains 17 residues. The germline gives CDR1 MRHNA, CDR2 SNTAGT. Trimming removed 0 bases from V and 7 bases from J, with 18 bases in between. The DNA of the CDR3 is TGTGCCAGCAGTGACTCGAAGGGGAGAAGAGCGTACGGGGAGCTGTTTTTT. Its translation: CASSDSKGRRAYGELFF.

This chain connects TRBV12-5 to TRBJ1-3; the match to TRBD1 covers 7 bases. This CDR3 region has 17 residues. J gave up 0 bases and V 3 bases, and 8 bases lay outside the gene matches. The V gene's germline CDR1 is LGHNT and CDR2 FRNRAP. CDR3 sequence: CASGLGGQPFSGNTIYF. The CDR3 bases are TGTGCTAGTGGTTTAGGGGGACAGCCCTTCTCTGGAAACACCATATATTTT.

The chain recombines TRBV5-1 with TRBJ1-4, with D unclear. Germline V gives CDR1 SGHRS, CDR2 YFSETQ. V lost 3 bases and J lost 7, with 10 bases in between. This CDR3 region has 13 residues. The CDR3 is CASSYRRGEKLFF. The DNA for the CDR3 is TGCGCCAGCAGCTACCGACGAGGTGAAAAACTGTTTTTT. The complete variable domain, with remaining parts taken from reference TRBV5-1 and TRBJ1-4, reads KAGVTQTPRYLIKTRGQQVTLSCSPISGHRSVSWYQQTPGQGLQFLFEYFSETQRNKGNFPGRFSGRQFSNSRSEMNVSTLELGDSALYLCASSYRRGEKLFFGSGTQLSVL.

The chain uses TRBV6-4 and TRBJ2-1; TRBD2 matches at 10 bases. CDR1 and CDR2 from the germline V gene are MRHNA and SNTAGT. This CDR3 comprises 15 residues. Trimming removed 3 bases from V and 4 bases from J; junction bases left unmatched: 3. CDR3: CASSELAGVYNEQFF. Written as DNA, the CDR3 is TGTGCCAGCAGTGAGCTAGCGGGGGTATACAATGAGCAGTTCTTC.

The sample holds a few counts of this clonotype. This chain connects TRBV7-9 to TRBJ2-1; 7 bases agree with TRBD1. The CDR3 totals 16 residues. J gave up 0 bases and V 5 bases, and 7 bases lay outside the gene matches. Germline lookup yields CDR1 SEHNR and CDR2 FQNEAQ (reference sequence). Here the CDR3 reads CASSPRQGHSYNEQFF. The CDR3 nucleotides read TGTGCCAGCAGCCCTCGACAGGGCCACTCCTACAATGAGCAGTTCTTC.

The gene calls are TRBV6-5 and TRBJ2-3; D call uncertain. This CDR3 contains 17 residues. V shed 2 bases and J shed 0 bases, with 15 bases lying between them. Germline CDR1 is MNHEY and CDR2 is SVGAGI. CDR3 in DNA: TGTGCCAGCAGTTACGGATCAACTTTCTCCAGCACAGATACGCAGTATTTT. Amino acid sequence: CASSYGSTFSSTDTQYF.

The chain is built from TRBV7-6 and TRBJ1-2; D unclear. V lost 8 bases, J lost 0 bases, and 10 bases lay in between. Germline V lookup: CDR1 SGHVS, CDR2 FNYEAQ. This CDR3 has 13 amino acids. CDR3 coding DNA: TGTGCCAGCTCGATGGGAGCTAACTATGGCTACACCTTC. This translates into CASSMGANYGYTF. Full variable domain (rest looked up from reference TRBV7-6 and TRBJ1-2): GAGVSQSPRYKVTKRGQDVALRCDPISGHVSLYWYRQALGQGPEFLTYFNYEAQQDKSGLPNDRFSAERPEGSISTLTIQRTEQRDSAMYRCASSMGANYGYTFGSGTRLTVV.

The chain links TRBV2 to TRBJ2-2; D is unclear. Trimming pared 8 bases from V and 2 bases from J, leaving 6 bases between. There are 12 residues in the CDR3. Germline V lookup: CDR1 SNHLY, CDR2 FYNNEI. CDR3 region: CASELNTGELFF. As DNA, the CDR3 is TGTGCCAGCGAGTTAAACACCGGGGAGCTGTTTTTT.

This clonotype was counted many times. The V call is TRBV6-2 or TRBV6-3, the J call TRBJ2-2; possibly TRBD2 for D (5 bases). Germline CDR1 is MNHEY and CDR2 is SVGEGT. Trimming removed 7 bases at V and 11 bases at J, with 26 bases between. The CDR3 is 16 residues long. CDR3: CASTHPERASVSELFF. CDR3 DNA sequence: TGTGCCAGCACCCACCCTGAGAGGGCCTCCGTCAGCGAGCTGTTTTTT.

This clonotype showed up just a few times. The V gene is TRBV20-1, the J gene TRBJ2-7; D is unresolved. This CDR3 spans 13 amino acids. The V end was cut by 7 bases, the J end by 1 base, with 14 bases between. The germline CDR1 and CDR2 sequences are DFQATT and SNEGSKA (reference sequence). The CDR3 protein is CSGSNGNSYEQYF. The DNA for the CDR3 is TGCAGTGGGTCCAATGGGAATTCCTACGAGCAGTACTTC.

As concerns this clonotype: The CDR3 carries no conserved terminal phenylalanine or tryptophan, so it likely arises from a read error. This rearrangement joins TRBV6-6 to TRBJ2-7; D is possibly TRBD1 (5 bases). Germline V lookup: CDR1 MNHNY, CDR2 SVGAGI (reference sequence). Deletions cut 5 bases from V and 5 bases from J, with 16 bases between. The CDR3 extends over 14 amino acids. DNA for the CDR3: TGTGCCAGCAGTCTAGGGGCTTTTAACGACGAGCAGTACTCC. It is translated as CASSLGAFNDEQYS.

This clonotype was recorded many times. The rearrangement joins TRBV5-1 to TRBJ1-5; D not resolved. The CDR3 spans 15 residues. Germline CDR1 reads SGHRS; CDR2 reads YFSETQ. V gave up 0 bases and J gave up 2 bases, with 9 bases separating them. In nucleotides, the CDR3 is TGCGCCAGCAGCTTGGTCGGGGAGGGCAATCAGCCCCAGCATTTT. This encodes CASSLVGEGNQPQHF.

This clonotype occurred a few times. V and J are TRBV3-1 and TRBJ2-3; D not resolved. This CDR3 is built from 14 residues. The germline V and J ends were trimmed by 2 bases and 2 bases, with 8 bases remaining between them. The germline V gene has CDR1 LGHDT and CDR2 YNNKEL (reference sequence). CDR3 sequence (DNA): TGTGCCAGCAGCCAATTGGAGACCACAGATACGCAGTATTTT. Amino acids: CASSQLETTDTQYF.

The chain uses TRBV25-1 and TRBJ2-3; the D call may be TRBD1 or TRBD2 (6 bases each). This CDR3 is 14 amino acids long. Germline V lookup: CDR1 MGHDK, CDR2 SYGVNS. The germline V and J ends were trimmed by 5 bases and 5 bases, with 14 bases remaining between them. This chain's CDR3 is CASSMGAGGDTQYF. In DNA, the CDR3 is TGTGCCAGCAGTATGGGGGCCGGGGGAGATACGCAGTATTTT. Drawing the rest from reference TRBV25-1 and TRBJ2-3, the complete variable domain is EADIYQTPRYLVIGTGKKITLECSQTMGHDKMYWYQQDPGMELHLIHYSYGVNSTEKGDLSSESTVSRIRTEHFPLTLESARPSHTSQYLCASSMGAGGDTQYFGPGTRLTVL.

In the case of this clonotype: The junction and the germline gene differ at one end; a read error may be behind it. The V gene is TRBV7-7, the J gene TRBJ2-2; TRBD1 aligns across 12 bases. The germline V gene has CDR1 SSHAT and CDR2 FNYEAQ (reference sequence). This CDR3 spans 16 amino acids. The CDR3 DNA reads as TGTGCTAGCAGCTTAGGGGGACAGGGGGCGCCCGGGGAGCTGTTTTTT. Translated, it gives CASSLGGQGAPGELFF. The variable domain in full, completed from reference TRBV7-7 and TRBJ2-2, reads GAGVSQSPRYKVTKRGQDVTLRCDPISSHATLYWYQQALGQGPEFLTYFNYEAQPDKSGLPSDRFSAERPEGSISTLTIQRTEQRDSAMYRCASSLGGQGAPGELFFGEGSRLTVL.

The chain combines TRBV3-1 with TRBJ2-5; D could derive from TRBD1 or TRBD2 (5 bases each). The CDR3 contains 16 residues. The germline V gene has CDR1 LGHDT and CDR2 YNNKEL (reference sequence). Trimming took 4 bases from V and 5 from J, leaving 20 bases between them. The CDR3 sequence is CASSPPVGGAPETQYF. The CDR3 bases are TGTGCCAGCAGCCCGCCCGTTGGGGGTGCCCCGGAGACCCAGTACTTC.

The table lists this clonotype with a few counts. The chain recombines TRBV7-9 with TRBJ2-3; D unresolved. Germline V gives CDR1 SEHNR, CDR2 FQNEAQ (reference sequence). The CDR3 loop spans 16 amino acids. V was trimmed by 2 bases and J by 0 bases, leaving 12 bases between them. The CDR3 loop is CASSLLEGRSTDTQYF. CDR3 nucleotides: TGTGCCAGCAGCTTACTCGAAGGCAGAAGCACAGATACGCAGTATTTT.

This clonotype was recorded at least ten times. J is TRBJ2-5 and V is TRBV7-2; tentatively, D is TRBD2 (5 bases). Trimming pared 5 bases from V and 1 base from J, leaving 17 bases between. The germline gives CDR1 SGHTA, CDR2 FQGNSA. The CDR3 length is 16 residues. In DNA, the CDR3 is TGTGCCAGCAGCCCTCATGGAGGTCGGCCCCAAGAGACCCAGTACTTC. Translating it yields CASSPHGGRPQETQYF.

This clonotype was picked up one time. A much bigger clone sits one base away, suggesting this may be a read error. The V and J genes are TRBV10-3 and TRBJ1-1, with D perhaps TRBD1 (5 bases). Germline V gives CDR1 ENHRY, CDR2 SYGVKD. CDR3 length: 16 residues. CDR3 sequence reads: CAISKSTPGRNTEAFF. Here the CDR3 DNA reads TGTGCCATCAGTAAGTCGACGCCGGGACGGAACACTGAAGCTTTCTTT.

At least ten counts were recorded for this clonotype. The CDR3 sequence is CASRTSAGSSTDTQYF. The CDR3 DNA reads TGTGCCAGCAGAACTTCAGCGGGGTCTAGCACAGATACGCAGTATTTT. The chain links TRBV7-3 to TRBJ2-3, with 7 nucleotides matching TRBD2. CDR1 SGHTA and CDR2 FQGTGA come from the germline V gene. This CDR3 region has 16 residues. The V gene end was trimmed by 6 bases and the J gene end by 0 bases; junction bases not matched to a gene: 9.

This clonotype turned up a few times. The J gene is TRBJ1-1, the V gene TRBV12-3 or TRBV12-4; TRBD1 matches 7 bases. Trimming took 3 bases from V and 6 from J; bases not matched to a gene: 7. This CDR3 is 14 amino acids long. Here the CDR3 DNA reads TGTGCCAGCAGTTTGGAGGGGGCAAACGCTGAAGCTTTCTTT. Translated: CASSLEGANAEAFF.

This clonotype has at least ten counts. The CDR3, as DNA: TGTGCCAGCAGTTTGGCGGGGGTAGGAACCGGGGAGCTGTTTTTT. It specifies CASSLAGVGTGELFF. The rearrangement links TRBV7-3 to TRBJ2-2; 7 bases map to TRBD2. Germline V gives CDR1 SGHTA, CDR2 FQGTGA. CDR3 length: 15 residues. V shed 6 bases and J 5 bases; nucleotides not matched to a gene: 9.

This clonotype showed up many times. This chain uses TRBV7-2 with TRBJ1-5; 9 bases fit TRBD1. From germline, CDR1 is SGHTA and CDR2 FQGNSA. The CDR3 covers 17 residues. The trim removed 5 bases at V and 11 bases at J, leaving 19 bases unmatched. CDR3 nucleotide sequence: TGTGCCAGCAGCCCTACCGCATTCACAGGGGGCGAGGGGGCCCAGCATTTT. Protein product: CASSPTAFTGGEGAQHF.

This clonotype appeared many times. This chain joins TRBV6-2 or TRBV6-3 and TRBJ2-1, with TRBD2 matching over 12 bases. V was clipped by 2 bases and J by 3 bases; unmatched bases: 5. The V gene's germline CDR1 is MNHEY and CDR2 SVGEGT. This CDR3 region has 17 residues. The CDR3 sequence is CASSYPGLAGIYNEQFF. The DNA of the CDR3 is TGTGCCAGCAGTTACCCAGGACTAGCGGGGATCTACAATGAGCAGTTCTTC.

The V and J genes are TRBV7-6 and TRBJ2-1, with TRBD2 identical over 10 bases. V trimming: 2 bases; J trimming: 4 bases; junction bases outside the gene matches: 8. The CDR3 extends over 17 amino acids. Germline-derived CDR1 and CDR2 are SGHVS and FNYEAQ. In nucleotides, the CDR3 is TGTGCCAGCAGCTTAAAACCCCTAGCGGGGGTTTACAATGAGCAGTTCTTC. Its translation is CASSLKPLAGVYNEQFF.

The chain joins TRBV5-5 to TRBJ2-3; tentatively, D is TRBD2 (7 bases). Trimming pared 4 bases from V and 3 bases from J, leaving 18 bases between. Per germline, CDR1 SGHKS and CDR2 YYEKEE (reference sequence). The CDR3 is made up of 16 amino acids. The CDR3 here is CASSQWGLRGTDTQYF. CDR3 sequence (DNA): TGTGCCAGCAGCCAATGGGGGCTGCGGGGGACAGATACGCAGTATTTT.

The table lists this clonotype with many counts. The DNA for the CDR3 is TGTGCCAGCAGCATAACCTCGCAGGCAGGAGGAAACTATGGCTACACCTTC. Translation gives CASSITSQAGGNYGYTF. The chain has TRBV7-2 and TRBJ1-2; D gene uncertain. Between the trimmed V and J ends, which lost 5 bases and 2 bases, there was a span of 21 bases. The germline V gene encodes CDR1 SGHTA and CDR2 FQGNSA. This CDR3 region has 17 residues.